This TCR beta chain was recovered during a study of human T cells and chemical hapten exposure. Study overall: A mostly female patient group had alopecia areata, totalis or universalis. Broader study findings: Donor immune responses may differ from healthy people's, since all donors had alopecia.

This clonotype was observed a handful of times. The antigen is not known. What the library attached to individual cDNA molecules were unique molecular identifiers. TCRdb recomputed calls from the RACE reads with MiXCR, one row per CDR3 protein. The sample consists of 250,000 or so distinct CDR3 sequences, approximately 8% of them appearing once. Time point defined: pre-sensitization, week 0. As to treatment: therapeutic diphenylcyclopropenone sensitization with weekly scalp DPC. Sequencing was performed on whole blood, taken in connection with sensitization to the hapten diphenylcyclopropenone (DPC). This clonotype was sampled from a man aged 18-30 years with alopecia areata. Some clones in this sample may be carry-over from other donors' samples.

This chain's CDR3 is CASSENSGVGQPQHF. In nucleotides, the CDR3 is TGTGCCAGCAGTGAGAATTCAGGGGTTGGTCAGCCCCAGCATTTT. The chain carries TRBV2 and TRBJ1-5; TRBD1 is a possible D gene (6 bases). The germline CDR1 and CDR2 sequences are SNHLY and FYNNEI. Trimming took off 3 bases at V and 6 bases at J, with 15 bases between the two ends. CDR3 size: 15 residues.